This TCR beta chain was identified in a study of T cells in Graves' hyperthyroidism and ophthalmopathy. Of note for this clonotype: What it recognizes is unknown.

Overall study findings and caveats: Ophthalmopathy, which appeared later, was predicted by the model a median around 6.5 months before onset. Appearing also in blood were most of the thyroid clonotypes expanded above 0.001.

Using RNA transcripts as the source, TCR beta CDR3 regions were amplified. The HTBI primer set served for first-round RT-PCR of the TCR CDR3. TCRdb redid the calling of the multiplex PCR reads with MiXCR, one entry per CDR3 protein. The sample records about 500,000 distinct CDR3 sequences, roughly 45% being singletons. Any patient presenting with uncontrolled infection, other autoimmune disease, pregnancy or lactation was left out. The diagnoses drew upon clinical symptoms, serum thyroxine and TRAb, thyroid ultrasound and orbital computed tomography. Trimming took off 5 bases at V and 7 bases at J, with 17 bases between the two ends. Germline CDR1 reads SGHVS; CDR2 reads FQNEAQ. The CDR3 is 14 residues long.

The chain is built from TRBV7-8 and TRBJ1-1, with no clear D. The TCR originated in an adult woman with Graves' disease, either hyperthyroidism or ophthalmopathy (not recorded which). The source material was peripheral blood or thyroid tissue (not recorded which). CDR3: CASSAQRGTNEAFF. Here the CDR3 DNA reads TGTGCCAGCAGCGCCCAGCGAGGAACTAATGAAGCTTTCTTT.